The 13 T cell receptor beta chains below were found in one sample sequenced in a study of STAT5B mutations in CD4+ large granular lymphocyte leukemia (dated 2022 in TCRdb). Library preparation employed the immunoSEQ multiplex PCR assay. What TCRdb holds here is the immuneACCESS table cut down to in-frame rearrangements. Part of the clones is not present; checked against another copy, under half of the missing clones reflect an unresolved V gene, and the others are unexplained. The sample includes 25,000 to 35,000 clones, with about 88% observed a single time. 0.4% to 0.5% of the sample belongs to the ten largest clones. Sequences were obtained from CD4+ T cells from blood buffy coats. These receptors came from a human donor in good health.

The V and J genes are TRBV28 and TRBJ1-2; the match to TRBD1 covers 8 bases. J gave up 5 bases and V 5 bases, and 4 bases lay outside the gene matches. The CDR3 totals 13 residues. Germline V gene data show CDR1 as MDHEN and CDR2 as SYDVKM. The CDR3: CASSADRAYGYTF. The CDR3 DNA reads TGTGCCAGCAGTGCGGACAGGGCATATGGCTACACCTTC.

This chain links TRBV5-4 with TRBJ1-1, with TRBD1 as a possible D gene (6 bases). The CDR3 covers 14 residues. Germline V CDR1 and CDR2: SGHNT, YYREEE (reference sequence). The V and J ends lost 4 bases and 5 bases respectively, with 15 bases between them. CDR3 region: CASSEMGAGTEAFF. The CDR3 DNA reads TGTGCCAGCAGCGAAATGGGGGCCGGAACTGAAGCTTTCTTT.

The chain has TRBV15 and TRBJ2-7; D might be TRBD1 (6 bases). CDR3 length: 15 amino acids. Per germline, CDR1 LNHNV and CDR2 YYDKDF (reference sequence). The germline V and J ends were trimmed by 1 base and 5 bases, with 15 bases remaining between them. DNA for the CDR3: TGTGCCACCAGCAGAGTAGAAACAGGGAAGGACGAGCAGTACTTC. It codes for CATSRVETGKDEQYF.

This chain uses TRBV15 with TRBJ1-1; D is possibly TRBD1 (5 bases). CDR1 is LNHNV, CDR2 YYDKDF, per germline (reference sequence). The CDR3 consists of 14 residues. V was shortened by 1 base and J by 7 bases, with 13 bases between the two germline ends. The CDR3 reads CATSRGRGEIEAFF. CDR3 DNA sequence: TGTGCCACCAGCAGAGGTAGGGGAGAAATTGAAGCTTTCTTT. The whole variable domain, remainder taken from reference TRBV15 and TRBJ1-1, is DAMVIQNPRYQVTQFGKPVTLSCSQTLNHNVMYWYQQKSSQAPKLLFHYYDKDFNNEADTPDNFQSRRPNTSFCFLDIRSPGLGDTAMYLCATSRGRGEIEAFFGQGTRLTVV.

The rearrangement links TRBV25-1 to TRBJ2-7; TRBD2 might be the D (6 bases). Trimming pared 2 bases from V and 3 bases from J, leaving 8 bases between. The CDR3 runs 13 residues. CDR1 MGHDK and CDR2 SYGVNS come from the germline V gene. Written as DNA, the CDR3 is TGTGCCAGCAGTGAAGCGGGATACTACGAGCAGTACTTC. Protein product: CASSEAGYYEQYF.

This chain links TRBV2 with TRBJ1-1; 7 bases are shared with TRBD1. The CDR3 totals 13 residues. The V gene end was trimmed by 6 bases and the J gene end by 1 base; junction bases not matched to a gene: 2. Germline CDR1 and CDR2: SNHLY and FYNNEI. The CDR3 DNA reads TGTGCCAGCAGCCGGGACAGGAACACTGAAGCTTTCTTT. Translating it yields CASSRDRNTEAFF. Drawing the rest from reference TRBV2 and TRBJ1-1, the complete variable domain is EPEVTQTPSHQVTQMGQEVILRCVPISNHLYFYWYRQILGQKVEFLVSFYNNEISEKSEIFDDQFSVERPDGSNFTLKIRSTKLEDSAMYFCASSRDRNTEAFFGQGTRLTVV.

J is TRBJ1-3 and V is TRBV11-2, with 9 positions matching TRBD1. CDR1 and CDR2 (germline): SGHAT, FQNNGV. The CDR3 is 19 amino acids. Trimming removed 2 bases from V and 2 bases from J; junction bases left unmatched: 13. The CDR3 sequence is CASSLMRGQGERAGNTIYF. The DNA of the CDR3 is TGTGCCAGCAGCTTAATGAGGGGACAGGGAGAGAGGGCTGGAAACACCATATATTTT.

CDR3 in DNA: TGTGCCATCAGTGAGTCGGGAGGACAGAGCAATCAGCCCCAGCATTTT. It translates to CAISESGGQSNQPQHF. The chain employs TRBV10-3 and TRBJ1-5, with a tentative D call TRBD1 (6 bases). Germline V CDR1 and CDR2: ENHRY, SYGVKD. The CDR3 length is 16 residues. V lost 0 bases, J lost 1 base, and 10 bases lay in between.

The chain couples TRBV7-8 to TRBJ1-1; 9 bases agree with TRBD1. Germline values: CDR1 SGHVS, CDR2 FQNEAQ. The ends lost 5 bases at V and 6 bases at J; junction bases unmatched: 10. The CDR3 loop spans 15 amino acids. The chain's CDR3 is CASSVTTGGVAEAFF. The CDR3 DNA sequence: TGTGCCAGCAGCGTAACGACAGGGGGAGTGGCTGAAGCTTTCTTT.

V is TRBV30 and J is TRBJ2-2; no definite D call. V was cut by 8 bases and J by 0 bases, with 13 bases left in between. Germline CDR1 GTSNPN, CDR2 SVGIG (reference sequence). The CDR3 contains 14 residues. The CDR3 sequence is CALHRYPNTGELFF. The CDR3 nucleotides are TGTGCCCTACACAGATATCCGAACACCGGGGAGCTGTTTTTT.

The V and J genes are TRBV2 and TRBJ1-5; D remains ambiguous. CDR3 length: 15 amino acids. Deletions cut 3 bases from V and 5 bases from J, with 14 bases between. Germline V CDR1 and CDR2: SNHLY, FYNNEI. The CDR3 nucleotides are TGTGCCAGCAGTGAGTCGCCTAGCTATTATCAGCCCCAGCATTTT. It is translated as CASSESPSYYQPQHF. Full variable domain (remainder filled in from reference TRBV2 and TRBJ1-5): EPEVTQTPSHQVTQMGQEVILRCVPISNHLYFYWYRQILGQKVEFLVSFYNNEISEKSEIFDDQFSVERPDGSNFTLKIRSTKLEDSAMYFCASSESPSYYQPQHFGDGTRLSIL.

This chain's CDR3 is CASSRYHGASGSGELFF. CDR3 DNA: TGTGCCAGCAGCCGCTACCATGGGGCTAGCGGGAGCGGGGAGCTGTTTTTT. The chain recombines TRBV28 with TRBJ2-2; 10 bases are shared with TRBD2. Germline CDR1 MDHEN, CDR2 SYDVKM. Losses at the gene ends were 6 bases for V and 7 bases for J; bases not matched to a gene: 14. The CDR3 sequence is 17 residues long. Full variable domain (rest looked up from reference TRBV28 and TRBJ2-2): DVKVTQSSRYLVKRTGEKVFLECVQDMDHENMFWYRQDPGLGLRLIYFSYDVKMKEKGDIPEGYSVSREKKERFSLILESASTNQTSMYLCASSRYHGASGSGELFFGEGSRLTVL.

V and J are TRBV18 and TRBJ2-7; D is unclear. Germline CDR1 is KGHSH and CDR2 is LQKENI. V shed 3 bases and J shed 7 bases, with 10 bases lying between them. The CDR3 is 12 residues long. CDR3 residues: CASSPETEEQYF. The CDR3 coding sequence is TGTGCCAGCTCACCGGAGACGGAGGAGCAGTACTTC.